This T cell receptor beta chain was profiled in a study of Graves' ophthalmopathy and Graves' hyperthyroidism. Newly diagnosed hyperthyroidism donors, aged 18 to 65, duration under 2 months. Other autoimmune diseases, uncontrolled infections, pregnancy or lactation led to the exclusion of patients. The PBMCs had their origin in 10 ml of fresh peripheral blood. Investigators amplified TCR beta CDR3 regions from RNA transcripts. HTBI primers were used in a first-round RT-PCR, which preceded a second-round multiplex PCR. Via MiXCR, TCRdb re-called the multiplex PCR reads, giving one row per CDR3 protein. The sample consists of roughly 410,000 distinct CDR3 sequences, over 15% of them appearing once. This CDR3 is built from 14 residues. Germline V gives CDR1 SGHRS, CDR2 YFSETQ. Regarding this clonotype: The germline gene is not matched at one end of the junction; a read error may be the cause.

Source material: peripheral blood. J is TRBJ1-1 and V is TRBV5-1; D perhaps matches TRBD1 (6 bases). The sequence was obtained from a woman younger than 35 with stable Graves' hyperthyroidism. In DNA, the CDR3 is TGCCCCAGCAGCCGTAGTGGGGGGGCCGGTGAAGCATTCTTT. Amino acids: CPSSRSGGAGEAFF. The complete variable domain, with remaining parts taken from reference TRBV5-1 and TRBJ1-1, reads KAGVTQTPRYLIKTRGQQVTLSCSPISGHRSVSWYQQTPGQGLQFLFEYFSETQRNKGNFPGRFSGRQFSNSRSEMNVSTLELGDSALYLCPSSRSGGAGEAFFGQGTRLTVV.